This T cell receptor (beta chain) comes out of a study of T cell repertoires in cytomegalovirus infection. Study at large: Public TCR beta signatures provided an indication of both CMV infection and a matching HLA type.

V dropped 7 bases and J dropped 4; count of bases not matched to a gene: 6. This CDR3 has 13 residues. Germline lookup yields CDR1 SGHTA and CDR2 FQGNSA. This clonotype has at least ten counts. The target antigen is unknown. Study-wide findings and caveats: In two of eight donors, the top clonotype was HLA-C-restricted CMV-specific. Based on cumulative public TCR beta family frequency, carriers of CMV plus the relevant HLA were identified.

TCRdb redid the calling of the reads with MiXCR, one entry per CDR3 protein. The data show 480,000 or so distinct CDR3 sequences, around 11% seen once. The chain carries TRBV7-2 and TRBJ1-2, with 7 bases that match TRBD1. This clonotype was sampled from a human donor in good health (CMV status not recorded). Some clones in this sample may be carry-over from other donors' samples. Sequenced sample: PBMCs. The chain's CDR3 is CASTAGGFYGYTF. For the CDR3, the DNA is TGTGCCAGCACCGCAGGGGGTTTCTATGGCTACACCTTC.